This T cell receptor beta chain was documented in a study of cytomegalovirus exposure and HLA in healthy donors. This clone was detected a few times. PCR primers comprised 60 Vbeta and 13 Jbeta primers. Sequencing used immunoSEQ multiplex PCR; TCRdb keeps in-frame clones, though not all of them. The repertoire includes more than 150,000 clones, approximately 80% of them detected once, and around 1.5% sits in the top ten. Trimming removed 1 base from V and 2 bases from J, with 6 bases in between. The CDR3 loop spans 15 amino acids. Germline V gene sequence: CDR1 MNHNS, CDR2 SASEGT. This TCR derives from a man between 18 and 35 years old in good health and CMV-seronegative. Material: PBMCs. The chain carries TRBV6-1 and TRBJ2-6, with a weak D call TRBD1 (5 bases). CDR3 amino acids: CASSEEGTGANVLTF. In nucleotides, the CDR3 is TGTGCCAGCAGTGAAGAGGGGACTGGGGCCAACGTCCTGACTTTC.